The TCR beta chain described here comes from a study of early T cells in non-severe SARS-CoV-2 infection. Study in general: Unsorted whole blood bulk RNA was sequenced, with unpaired chains. Findings and caveats of the study: VDJdb-based matching was biased toward anti-spike CD8 responses and missed private and CD4 specificities.

Separate cDNA molecules each had unique molecular identifiers attached to them. MiXCR, run by TCRdb on the 5' RACE reads, gives a single entry per CDR3 protein. The sample includes more than 25,000 distinct CDR3 sequences, 4.5% to 6% of them seen just once. Looked up from germline, CDR1 is SQVTM and CDR2 is ANQGSEA. V shed 6 bases and J shed 6 bases, with 9 bases lying between them. The CDR3 runs 10 residues. Of note for this clonotype: The antigen remains unidentified.

This sequence joins TRBV29-1 and TRBJ2-7; no clear D gene. This receptor was identified in an adult who was a healthcare worker with PCR-confirmed SARS-CoV-2 infection or an uninfected control (not recorded which). Sequencing input: whole blood. Here the CDR3 DNA reads TGCAGCGTGCGTCAAGGCGAGCAGTACTTC. Translating it yields CSVRQGEQYF.